These T cell receptor beta chains were read from a single sample in a study of CD4+ T cells in melanoma. Libraries were prepared by immunoSEQ multiplex PCR; TCRdb keeps only in-frame clonotypes and omits some of them. Of some 110,000 clones listed, around 93% are singletons. The sample taken for sequencing was peripheral blood. The receptors were sampled from a human donor with melanoma. Each CDR3 is given with its conserved first and last residue. A D gene is named only where the DNA matches it firmly. Clone size appears in some rows only: once, few, many, or a class for an expanded clone.

j_call | clone_size | d_call | v_call | cdr3_aa | cdr3_nt
TRBJ1-1 | - | - | TRBV5-5 | CASSFSPGKNTEAFF | TGTGCCAGCAGCTTTAGTCCGGGAAAGAACACTGAAGCTTTCTTT
TRBJ1-5 | once | - | TRBV19 | CASSMIQQPQHF | TGTGCCAGTAGTATGATACAGCAGCCCCAGCATTTT
TRBJ2-2 | - | TRBD2 | TRBV29-1 | CSAGYGGSVTGELFF | TGCAGCGCTGGGTACGGCGGGAGCGTCACCGGGGAGCTGTTTTTT
TRBJ1-6 | - | - | TRBV18 | CASSQLSGTTNSPLHF | TGTGCCAGCTCACAATTGTCCGGGACAACCAATTCACCCCTCCACTTT
TRBJ2-2 | - | TRBD2 | TRBV11-2 | CASSLVGGAIGGELFF | TGTGCCAGCAGCTTAGTGGGAGGGGCAATCGGCGGGGAGCTGTTTTTT
TRBJ1-5 | - | TRBD1 | TRBV6-6 | CASSLRQGPQPQHF | TGTGCCAGCAGTTTACGACAGGGCCCTCAGCCCCAGCATTTT
TRBJ1-1 | - | - | TRBV27 | CASSFPGKGTEAFF | TGTGCCAGCAGTTTCCCGGGGAAGGGGACTGAAGCTTTCTTT
TRBJ1-3 | - | - | TRBV19 | CASSIRDGGNTIYF | TGTGCCAGTAGTATCCGGGACGGCGGAAACACCATATATTTT
TRBJ2-1 | - | TRBD2 | TRBV2 | CASSEVLAGVNEQFF | TGTGCCAGCAGTGAGGTACTAGCGGGAGTAAATGAGCAGTTCTTC
TRBJ2-7 | - | TRBD1 | TRBV11-2 | CASSPDRGPREQYF | TGTGCCAGCAGCCCGGACAGGGGACCGCGCGAGCAGTACTTC
TRBJ2-2 | - | TRBD1 | TRBV7-2 | CASSFGQGAAGELFF | TGTGCCAGCAGCTTTGGACAGGGGGCTGCCGGGGAGCTGTTTTTT